Shown below are 30 T cell receptor beta chains from a single sample sequenced in a study of CD8+ T cells in alopecia areata. As the sequencing template, cDNA was produced by extracting RNA and reverse transcribing it. The method was immunoSEQ multiplex PCR; TCRdb's version includes in-frame clones alone and lacks a portion of them. The sample consists of roughly 150,000 clones, about three fifths of them appearing once. The source material was CD8+ T cells sorted from blood. The origin of the receptors is a human donor in good health.

The chain combines TRBV7-6 with TRBJ2-7, with 13 bases aligning to TRBD2. With 5 bases clipped from V and 5 bases from J, the junction kept 6 bases outside the gene matches. The CDR3 runs to 15 residues. Germline V gene lookup returns CDR1 SGHVS and CDR2 FNYEAQ. Written as DNA, the CDR3 is TGTGCCAGCAGCGATGCCGGGACTAGCGGGAACGAGCAGTACTTC. Translating it yields CASSDAGTSGNEQYF. The full variable domain, completed using reference TRBV7-6 and TRBJ2-7, is GAGVSQSPRYKVTKRGQDVALRCDPISGHVSLYWYRQALGQGPEFLTYFNYEAQQDKSGLPNDRFSAERPEGSISTLTIQRTEQRDSAMYRCASSDAGTSGNEQYFGPGTRLTVT.

This clone was detected only a few times. This rearrangement joins TRBV7-9 to TRBJ1-5; TRBD1 might be the D (6 bases). V was clipped by 5 bases and J by 5 bases, with 16 bases between them. The CDR3 totals 15 residues. Germline CDR1 SEHNR, CDR2 FQNEAQ (reference sequence). CDR3 region: CASSDGQLAYQPQHF. The CDR3 DNA follows: TGTGCCAGCAGCGACGGACAGCTAGCTTATCAGCCCCAGCATTTT. The full variable domain, with the rest looked up from reference TRBV7-9 and TRBJ1-5, is DTGVSQNPRHKITKRGQNVTFRCDPISEHNRLYWYRQTLGQGPEFLTYFQNEAQLEKSRLLSDRFSAERPKGSFSTLEIQRTEQGDSAMYLCASSDGQLAYQPQHFGDGTRLSIL.

This clone came up a few times. The chain recombines TRBV2 with TRBJ2-1, with D uncertain. The CDR3 totals 11 residues. Trimming shortened V by 11 bases and J by 6 bases, and 11 bases separated the two germline ends. Per the germline V gene, CDR1 is SNHLY and CDR2 is FYNNEI. CDR3 in amino acids: CADRLANEQFF. The CDR3 DNA reads TGTGCCGACCGCCTGGCCAATGAGCAGTTCTTC. Based on the CDR3 plus reference TRBV2 and TRBJ2-1, the full variable domain is EPEVTQTPSHQVTQMGQEVILRCVPISNHLYFYWYRQILGQKVEFLVSFYNNEISEKSEIFDDQFSVERPDGSNFTLKIRSTKLEDSAMYFCADRLANEQFFGPGTRLTVL.

This chain links TRBV5-1 with TRBJ2-7; D not certain. This CDR3 has 13 residues. The V gene lost 4 bases and the J gene lost 4 bases, with 12 bases spanning the gap. The germline V gene encodes CDR1 SGHRS and CDR2 YFSETQ. The CDR3 bases are TGCGCCAGCAGCCTGGGATCTGGTTACGAGCAGTACTTC. The encoded protein is CASSLGSGYEQYF.

This clone was observed a handful of times. The rearrangement links TRBV6-1 to TRBJ2-2; 8 positions agree with TRBD1. The germline CDR1 and CDR2 sequences are MNHNS and SASEGT. The V and J ends lost 3 bases and 0 bases, in that order; junction bases with no gene match: 0. CDR3 length: 15 residues. DNA of the CDR3: TGTGCCAGCAGTGAGACAGGGGCGAACACCGGGGAGCTGTTTTTT. As protein: CASSETGANTGELFF.

This clone was counted a few times. The chain uses TRBV5-1 and TRBJ2-7, with D perhaps matching TRBD1 (6 bases). This CDR3 has 12 amino acids. V lost 5 bases, J lost 5 bases, and 11 bases lay in between. Germline-derived CDR1 and CDR2 are SGHRS and YFSETQ. CDR3 DNA: TGCGCCAGCAGAACAGGGAACGACGAGCAGTACTTC. This encodes CASRTGNDEQYF.

This clone came up a few times. This rearrangement joins TRBV7-8 to TRBJ2-1; the D gene is possibly TRBD2 (6 bases). The CDR3 has 15 amino acids. The germline V gene encodes CDR1 SGHVS and CDR2 FQNEAQ. Trimming removed 5 bases from V and 8 bases from J, with 19 bases in between. The CDR3 protein is CASSLTTYGSDEQFF. CDR3 bases: TGTGCCAGCAGCCTCACGACTTACGGGAGCGATGAGCAGTTCTTC.

The chain couples TRBV27 to TRBJ1-2; TRBD1 is a possible D gene (5 bases). Between the trimmed V and J ends, which lost 3 bases and 0 bases, there was a span of 8 bases. CDR1 and CDR2 from the germline V gene are MNHEY and SMNVEV (reference sequence). This CDR3 contains 14 residues. The CDR3 here is CASSLGGPNYGYTF. CDR3 nucleotides: TGTGCCAGCAGTTTGGGGGGACCTAACTATGGCTACACCTTC.

This clone was detected only a few times. This sequence joins TRBV7-9 and TRBJ1-5; 8 nucleotides align to TRBD1. The J segment lost 9 bases and the V segment lost 6 bases, leaving 16 bases of the junction unmatched. From germline, CDR1 is SEHNR and CDR2 FQNEAQ (reference sequence). CDR3 length: 16 residues. The CDR3 loop is CASSPGQGGRIGPQHF. The CDR3 bases are TGTGCCAGCAGTCCAGGACAGGGCGGGCGTATTGGGCCCCAGCATTTT.

This clone was recorded a few times. CDR3 protein: CASSLLNRPQHF. The DNA of the CDR3 is TGTGCCAGCAGCCTTCTAAACCGGCCCCAGCATTTT. This chain connects TRBV7-8 to TRBJ1-5; no firm D call. This CDR3 contains 12 residues. From germline, CDR1 is SGHVS and CDR2 FQNEAQ. Trimming took off 5 bases at V and 9 bases at J, with 11 bases between the two ends.

This clone was found a few times. The rearrangement joins TRBV29-1 to TRBJ1-3, with D possibly being TRBD1 (6 bases). V was cut by 1 base and J by 8 bases, with 9 bases left in between. The CDR3 contains 12 residues. The germline V gene has CDR1 SQVTM and CDR2 ANQGSEA. CDR3 sequence (DNA): TGCAGCGTTGAAGGCAGGGGCGACACCATATATTTT. It is translated as CSVEGRGDTIYF.

The chain uses TRBV28 and TRBJ2-7, with D perhaps given as TRBD1 or TRBD2 (8 bases each). The CDR3 has 15 amino acids. Germline values: CDR1 MDHEN, CDR2 SYDVKM. V was cut by 6 bases and J by 5 bases, with 20 bases left in between. The CDR3 here is CASRETGARGDEQYF. CDR3 in DNA: TGTGCCAGCAGGGAGACAGGGGCGCGGGGGGACGAGCAGTACTTC.

J is TRBJ2-1 and V is TRBV6-5; weak D call: TRBD2 (6 bases). The germline CDR1 and CDR2 sequences are MNHEY and SVGAGI. Trimming removed 2 bases from V and 7 bases from J, with 9 bases in between. The CDR3 is 13 residues long. CDR3 DNA: TGTGCCAGCAGTTACGATCGGGGGAATGAGCAGTTCTTC. Amino acids: CASSYDRGNEQFF.

The rearrangement uses TRBV9 and TRBJ2-4; D is possibly TRBD1 or TRBD2 (5 bases each). The CDR3 covers 14 residues. Trimming left V 0 bases short and J 6 bases short, with 10 bases between. CDR1 SGDLS and CDR2 YYNGEE come from the germline V gene. CDR3 sequence reads: CASSVVGAGNIQYF. In DNA, the CDR3 is TGTGCCAGCAGCGTAGTCGGGGCGGGAAACATTCAGTACTTC.

The V and J genes are TRBV5-1 and TRBJ2-5, with a weak D call TRBD2 (6 bases). V was clipped by 9 bases and J by 4 bases, with 16 bases between them. The CDR3 loop spans 13 amino acids. Germline-derived CDR1 and CDR2 are SGHRS and YFSETQ. The CDR3 is CATAPWGGETQYF. In DNA, the CDR3 is TGCGCCACCGCCCCCTGGGGAGGAGAGACCCAGTACTTC.

The chain is built from TRBV15 and TRBJ2-1; D is uncertain. Trimming took off 5 bases at V and 3 bases at J, with 2 bases between the two ends. Looked up from germline, CDR1 is LNHNV and CDR2 is YYDKDF (reference sequence). The CDR3 is 11 residues long. DNA for the CDR3: TGTGCCACCAGCGACTACAATGAGCAGTTCTTC. Translating gives CATSDYNEQFF.

V gene TRBV11-1 combines with J gene TRBJ2-1; either TRBD1 or TRBD2 may supply D (5 bases each). In germline, CDR1 is SGHAT, CDR2 FQDESV (reference sequence). Trimming took 4 bases from V and 6 from J, leaving 13 bases between them. This CDR3 spans 14 amino acids. CDR3 bases: TGTGCCAGCAGCTGGGGACCGGCCCCCAATGAGCAGTTCTTC. Amino acid sequence: CASSWGPAPNEQFF.

The chain combines TRBV9 with TRBJ2-1, with 14 bases identical to TRBD2. Germline trimming cut 2 bases from V and 8 bases from J; bases unmatched to any gene: 3. CDR3 length equals 15 residues. Per germline, CDR1 SGDLS and CDR2 YYNGEE. This CDR3 is CASSVGLAGVDEQFF. The CDR3 DNA follows: TGTGCCAGCAGCGTGGGACTAGCGGGAGTCGATGAGCAGTTCTTC.

The gene calls are TRBV15 and TRBJ2-3, with D perhaps matching TRBD2 (6 bases). Trimming cost V 3 bases and J 0 bases, with 16 bases left between them. CDR3 size: 17 residues. The germline V gene encodes CDR1 LNHNV and CDR2 YYDKDF (reference sequence). CDR3 DNA: TGTGCCACCAGCAGCCCCTTTCGGGGGAAAAGCACAGATACGCAGTATTTT. The encoded protein is CATSSPFRGKSTDTQYF.

The J gene is TRBJ2-1, the V gene TRBV29-1; 10 positions match TRBD2. V gave up 6 bases and J gave up 6 bases; unmatched junction bases: 5. The CDR3 is 13 amino acids. Germline assignment: CDR1 SQVTM and CDR2 ANQGSEA. CDR3 DNA: TGCAGCGTGACGGGACTAGCGAGCAATGAGCAGTTCTTC. This translates into CSVTGLASNEQFF.

J is TRBJ1-2 and V is TRBV13; D is undetermined. The CDR3 runs 12 residues. Germline lookup yields CDR1 PRHDT and CDR2 FYEKMQ (reference sequence). The V and J ends lost 0 bases and 8 bases respectively, with 7 bases between them. The chain's CDR3 is CASSLGGKGYTF. The CDR3 DNA reads TGTGCCAGCAGCTTAGGGGGTAAGGGCTACACCTTC.

In this sample, this clone turned up once. This chain joins TRBV20-1 and TRBJ2-7; D is unresolved. The V end was cut by 0 bases, the J end by 3 bases, with 3 bases between. The CDR3 spans 11 residues. Germline CDR1 DFQATT, CDR2 SNEGSKA (reference sequence). This CDR3 is CSAREDYEQYF. In nucleotides, the CDR3 is TGCAGTGCTAGAGAAGACTACGAGCAGTACTTC.

The chain joins TRBV5-4 to TRBJ2-1; a possible D gene is TRBD1 (6 bases). CDR3 length: 13 residues. V lost 6 bases, J lost 4 bases, and 11 bases lay in between. Germline CDR1 and CDR2: SGHNT and YYREEE (reference sequence). CDR3 in amino acids: CASIPTGYNEQFF. CDR3 sequence (DNA): TGTGCCAGCATCCCGACAGGATACAATGAGCAGTTCTTC. Using reference TRBV5-4 and TRBJ2-1 for the parts outside the CDR3, the full variable domain is ETGVTQSPTHLIKTRGQQVTLRCSSQSGHNTVSWYQQALGQGPQFIFQYYREEENGRGNFPPRFSGLQFPNYSSELNVNALELDDSALYLCASIPTGYNEQFFGPGTRLTVL.

V and J are TRBV11-1 and TRBJ2-1; 8 bases map to TRBD2. The V gene end was trimmed by 5 bases and the J gene end by 7 bases; junction bases not matched to a gene: 7. The germline V gene has CDR1 SGHAT and CDR2 FQDESV (reference sequence). The CDR3 spans 14 residues. This CDR3 reads CASSLLAGWNEQFF. The CDR3, as DNA: TGTGCCAGCAGCCTGCTAGCGGGCTGGAATGAGCAGTTCTTC.

This clone was picked up one time. The chain is built from TRBV4-1 and TRBJ2-7; D is ambiguous. Trimming took 4 bases from V and 0 from J, leaving 13 bases between them. Germline CDR1 and CDR2: MGHRA and YSYEKL. There are 15 residues in the CDR3. The CDR3 spells CASSPGARSSYEQYF. In DNA, the CDR3 is TGCGCCAGCAGCCCTGGTGCACGGAGCTCCTACGAGCAGTACTTC.

This clone was detected a few times. The chain combines TRBV9 with TRBJ2-1, with 9 bases lining up with TRBD2. V dropped 1 base and J dropped 1; count of bases not matched to a gene: 0. Germline V gene sequence: CDR1 SGDLS, CDR2 YYNGEE. The CDR3 length is 15 residues. CDR3 bases: TGTGCCAGCAGCGTAAGCGGGAGGTCCTACAATGAGCAGTTCTTC. Translating it yields CASSVSGRSYNEQFF.

The chain uses TRBV30 and TRBJ2-7; tentative D call: TRBD2 (8 bases). The germline V gene encodes CDR1 GTSNPN and CDR2 SVGIG (reference sequence). The CDR3 totals 16 residues. V was cut by 3 bases and J by 6 bases, with 24 bases left in between. The CDR3, as DNA: TGTGCCTGGAGCCCCACCCCCACGGGAGGGGGCCTCGAGCAGTACTTC. Protein sequence: CAWSPTPTGGGLEQYF. The whole variable domain, filled in from reference TRBV30 and TRBJ2-7, reads SQTIHQWPATLVQPVGSPLSLECTVEGTSNPNLYWYRQAAGRGLQLLFYSVGIGQISSEVPQNLSASRPQDRQFILSSKKLLLSDSGFYLCAWSPTPTGGGLEQYFGPGTRLTVT.

V gene TRBV29-1 combines with J gene TRBJ2-1; no definite D call. Germline values: CDR1 SQVTM, CDR2 ANQGSEA. The V end was cut by 5 bases, the J end by 3 bases, with 5 bases between. The CDR3 extends over 11 amino acids. The CDR3 region is CSVWDYNEQFF. The CDR3 coding sequence is TGCAGCGTTTGGGACTACAATGAGCAGTTCTTC.

This chain connects TRBV4-1 to TRBJ1-3; D is uncertain. This CDR3 contains 15 residues. CDR1 MGHRA and CDR2 YSYEKL come from the germline V gene. V lost 0 bases to trimming and J lost 0 bases, with 6 bases between them. The CDR3 spells CASSQEGFSGNTIYF. Written as DNA, the CDR3 is TGCGCCAGCAGCCAAGAAGGGTTCTCTGGAAACACCATATATTTT.

This chain joins TRBV7-8 and TRBJ2-7; no definite D call. V lost 2 bases, J lost 5 bases, and 7 bases lay in between. The CDR3 consists of 12 residues. Germline V gene data show CDR1 as SGHVS and CDR2 as FQNEAQ. For the CDR3, the DNA is TGTGCCAGCAGCTTATTACATGACGAGCAGTACTTC. Translation: CASSLLHDEQYF.